The 32 T cell receptor beta chains reported below all come from one sample, sequenced in a study of Graves' ophthalmopathy and Graves' hyperthyroidism. As the template, RNA transcripts were used to amplify TCR beta CDR3 regions. HTBI primers served in a first-round RT-PCR, which a second-round multiplex PCR followed. TCRdb re-derived calls from the multiplex PCR reads in MiXCR, one entry per CDR3 protein. Among more than 300,000 distinct CDR3 sequences listed, roughly 15% were seen once. Material: peripheral blood. The origin of the receptors is an adult woman with stable Graves' hyperthyroidism.

This clonotype occurred many times. The chain employs TRBV19 and TRBJ1-2; D unresolved. Germline CDR1 reads LNHDA; CDR2 reads SQIVND (reference sequence). The V gene lost 0 bases and the J gene lost 4 bases, with 15 bases spanning the gap. This CDR3 contains 16 residues. DNA for the CDR3: TGTGCCAGTAGTATAGAACTTTCACCTGAGGCCTATGGCTACACCTTC. This sequence encodes CASSIELSPEAYGYTF.

Ten or more counts support this clonotype. This chain links TRBV30 with TRBJ2-2; D perhaps matches TRBD2 (5 bases). Trimming removed 3 bases at V and 7 bases at J, with 6 bases between. Per germline, CDR1 GTSNPN and CDR2 SVGIG (reference sequence). The CDR3 extends over 11 amino acids. DNA of the CDR3: TGTGCCTGGAGGGAGGACGGGGAGCTGTTTTTT. Translated, it gives CAWREDGELFF.

This clonotype was observed at least ten times. The gene calls are TRBV6-1 and TRBJ2-4; D is uncertain. The CDR3 is made up of 16 amino acids. Trimming cost V 2 bases and J 0 bases, with 11 bases left between them. Per the germline V gene, CDR1 is MNHNS and CDR2 is SASEGT. CDR3: CASSERTVLAKNIQYF. The CDR3 DNA is TGTGCCAGCAGTGAACGGACGGTTCTAGCCAAAAACATTCAGTACTTC.

This clonotype was detected many times. The chain's CDR3 is CASTRRLQGNSPLHF. Here the CDR3 DNA reads TGTGCCAGCACTAGGAGGCTTCAAGGAAATTCACCCCTCCACTTT. This chain connects TRBV6-1 to TRBJ1-6; D not certain. Germline V gives CDR1 MNHNS, CDR2 SASEGT. The CDR3 consists of 15 residues. Trimming stripped 7 bases from V and 7 bases from J, with 17 bases between.

This clonotype was counted ten times or more. V usage is TRBV5-1 and J usage is TRBJ1-5; D gene unclear. The germline CDR1 and CDR2 sequences are SGHRS and YFSETQ. This CDR3 region has 15 residues. V lost 0 bases and J lost 4, with 11 bases in between. The CDR3 is CASSLVGPPNQPQHF. DNA of the CDR3: TGCGCCAGCAGCTTGGTTGGGCCTCCTAATCAGCCCCAGCATTTT.

This clonotype was detected many times. V is TRBV10-3 and J is TRBJ1-6; D gene ambiguous. The CDR3 has 14 residues. Looked up from germline, CDR1 is ENHRY and CDR2 is SYGVKD. CDR3 DNA sequence: TGTGTCTCCCAGGAGAGCTCCTATAATTCACCCCTCCACTTT. This codes for CVSQESSYNSPLHF.

Many counts were recorded for this clonotype. V gene TRBV11-1 combines with J gene TRBJ2-7, with TRBD2 matching over 7 bases. The CDR3 is made up of 16 amino acids. From germline, CDR1 is SGHAT and CDR2 FQDESV (reference sequence). J gave up 2 bases and V 1 base, and 8 bases lay outside the gene matches. The CDR3 DNA sequence: TGTGCCAGCAGCTTAGTCTTGCCTAGCGGAGCCTACGAGCAGTACTTC. Protein product: CASSLVLPSGAYEQYF.

The chain uses TRBV11-2 and TRBJ2-7; TRBD2 matches 9 bases. Germline V gene data show CDR1 as SGHAT and CDR2 as FQNNGV. V shed 1 base and J 7 bases; nucleotides not matched to a gene: 8. The CDR3 runs to 15 residues. DNA for the CDR3: TGTGCCAGCAGCTTAGTAGCGGGAGTTGGTTGGGAGCAGTACTTC. Protein: CASSLVAGVGWEQYF.

This clonotype was counted many times. This chain links TRBV6-5 with TRBJ1-5, with TRBD1 matching over 8 bases. Unmatched junction bases numbered 9, after V lost 7 bases and J lost 1 base. Germline values: CDR1 MNHEY, CDR2 SVGAGI. The CDR3 sequence is 16 residues long. The CDR3 spells CASKRTGFGSNQPQHF. CDR3 DNA sequence: TGTGCCAGCAAACGGACAGGGTTCGGGAGCAATCAGCCCCAGCATTTT.

This clonotype was found many times. The chain couples TRBV6-2 or TRBV6-3 to TRBJ2-6, with 12 nucleotides matching TRBD2. V lost 7 bases, J lost 0 bases, and 7 bases stayed unmatched. CDR3 length: 18 residues. Germline V gene lookup returns CDR1 MNHEY and CDR2 SVGEGT. In DNA, the CDR3 is TGTGCCAGCACCCGTACTAGCGGGAGGCCCTCTGGGGCCAACGTCCTGACTTTC. It is translated as CASTRTSGRPSGANVLTF.

This clonotype has a count of ten or more. The gene calls are TRBV6-1 and TRBJ2-3; TRBD2 aligns across 7 bases. This CDR3 comprises 13 residues. The trim removed 11 bases at V and 0 bases at J, leaving 5 bases unmatched. Per germline, CDR1 MNHNS and CDR2 SASEGT. The CDR3 loop is CAASGASTDTQYF. CDR3 nucleotides: TGTGCCGCTAGCGGAGCTAGCACAGATACGCAGTATTTT.

This clonotype was seen only a few times. The chain has TRBV20-1 and TRBJ2-7; 8 nucleotides align to TRBD2. V was pared by 0 bases and J by 3 bases, with 10 bases of the junction left unmatched. Germline lookup yields CDR1 DFQATT and CDR2 SNEGSKA (reference sequence). CDR3 length: 16 amino acids. The CDR3 region is CSAREKRGLTRYEQYF. CDR3 DNA: TGCAGTGCTAGAGAAAAGCGGGGGTTGACCCGCTACGAGCAGTACTTC.

Many counts were recorded for this clonotype. The rearrangement uses TRBV20-1 and TRBJ1-1; 7 bases line up with TRBD1. Germline V lookup: CDR1 DFQATT, CDR2 SNEGSKA (reference sequence). The CDR3 loop spans 15 amino acids. Trimming at V came to 3 bases and at J to 2 bases, leaving 9 bases not matched to a gene. Written as DNA, the CDR3 is TGCAGTGCTAGCCCCCTAGACAGGGTAAACACTGAAGCTTTCTTT. Protein product: CSASPLDRVNTEAFF.

The chain uses TRBV12-3 or TRBV12-4 and TRBJ1-2; 7 nucleotides match TRBD1. The CDR3 contains 14 residues. V lost 5 bases, J lost 6 bases, and 9 bases stayed unmatched. The CDR3 region has the DNA TGTGCCAGCAGTCCTCAGGGGGTTCGGGATGGCTACACCTTC. Translation: CASSPQGVRDGYTF.

This clonotype was found many times. The rearrangement uses TRBV6-1 and TRBJ1-3, with a possible D match to TRBD1 (6 bases). CDR1 is MNHNS and CDR2 is SASEGT in the germline V gene. CDR3 length: 16 amino acids. Between the trimmed V and J ends, which lost 3 bases and 0 bases, there was a span of 12 bases. In DNA, the CDR3 is TGTGCCAGCAGTGATCAACAGGGTGCCTCTGGAAACACCATATATTTT. Amino acid sequence: CASSDQQGASGNTIYF.

The chain is built from TRBV7-9 and TRBJ2-6; 9 bases agree with TRBD1. Trimming took 7 bases from V and 0 from J; bases not matched to a gene: 13. CDR3 length: 19 residues. Germline V gene sequence: CDR1 SEHNR, CDR2 FQNEAQ (reference sequence). The CDR3: CASIDTGGSQSSGANVLTF. CDR3 DNA: TGTGCCAGCATCGATACAGGGGGCTCCCAGAGCTCTGGGGCCAACGTCCTGACTTTC.

This clonotype has at least ten counts. V is TRBV6-5 and J is TRBJ2-7, with D perhaps TRBD1 or TRBD2 (5 bases each). The CDR3 spans 12 residues. V was trimmed by 11 bases and J by 6 bases, leaving 17 bases between them. The germline V gene encodes CDR1 MNHEY and CDR2 SVGAGI. The CDR3 DNA sequence: TGTGCCTCCTGGGACCAGACCTTCGAGCAGTACTTC. Protein sequence: CASWDQTFEQYF.

This clonotype was observed a single time. The CDR3 does not close with the conserved phenylalanine or tryptophan, likely indicating a read error. No DNA is shown, since the ends of the CDR3 on it are uncertain; the CDR3 is the one TCRdb lists. The V and J genes are TRBV6-2 or TRBV6-3 and TRBJ1-1. CDR1 is MNHEY, CDR2 SVGEGT, per germline. The CDR3 has 13 residues if both end residues are counted. The chain's CDR3 is CASSSVGNTEACL.

This sequence joins TRBV13 and TRBJ2-7; TRBD2 matches 8 bases. V lost 2 bases and J lost 2; bases outside the gene matches: 5. Per the germline V gene, CDR1 is PRHDT and CDR2 is FYEKMQ (reference sequence). The CDR3 covers 15 residues. The CDR3 here is CASSLTSGLTYEQYF. The CDR3 DNA is TGTGCCAGCAGCTTAACTAGCGGTCTGACCTACGAGCAGTACTTC. Variable domain in full (rest from reference TRBV13 and TRBJ2-7): AAGVIQSPRHLIKEKRETATLKCYPIPRHDTVYWYQQGPGQDPQFLISFYEKMQSDKGSIPDRFSAQQFSDYHSELNMSSLELGDSALYFCASSLTSGLTYEQYFGPGTRLTVT.

This clonotype was recorded many times. This rearrangement joins TRBV5-8 to TRBJ2-4; TRBD1 agrees at 10 bases. Germline lookup yields CDR1 SGHTS and CDR2 YDEGEE. V was clipped by 4 bases and J by 6 bases; unmatched bases: 4. The CDR3 runs to 14 residues. Here the CDR3 reads CASSARDRGNIQYF. In DNA, the CDR3 is TGTGCCAGCAGCGCCCGGGACAGGGGAAACATTCAGTACTTC. The full variable domain, with the rest looked up from reference TRBV5-8 and TRBJ2-4, is EAGVTQSPTHLIKTRGQQATLRCSPISGHTSVYWYQQALGLGLQFLLWYDEGEERNRGNFPPRFSGRQFPNYSSELNVNALELEDSALYLCASSARDRGNIQYFGAGTRLSVL.

Worth noting for this clonotype: A much more abundant neighbour one base away suggests this may be a read error. The chain carries TRBV11-1 and TRBJ2-2; a possible D gene is TRBD2 (5 bases). The V end was cut by 0 bases, the J end by 1 base, with 12 bases between. The CDR3 covers 17 residues. Germline V gene lookup returns CDR1 SGHAT and CDR2 FQDESV (reference sequence). The CDR3 bases are TGTGCCAGCAGCTTAGCCCCTAGCCTCGAGAACACCGGGGAGCTGTTTTTT. Encoded protein: CASSLAPSLENTGELFF.

V is TRBV30 and J is TRBJ1-1; no clear D. CDR3 length equals 15 residues. Trimming stripped 1 base from V and 0 bases from J, with 12 bases between. Germline CDR1 reads GTSNPN; CDR2 reads SVGIG (reference sequence). The CDR3 nucleotides are TGTGCCTGGAGTGAGGAGACCTGGATGAACACTGAAGCTTTCTTT. It specifies CAWSEETWMNTEAFF.

With regard to this clonotype: One junction end does not reproduce the germline sequence, and a read error may be involved. The chain recombines TRBV7-2 with TRBJ1-2; D unresolved. Germline CDR1 reads SGHTA; CDR2 reads FQGNSA. The CDR3 sequence is 15 residues long. Here the CDR3 reads CASRPPGRYPYGYAF. CDR3 nucleotides: TGTGCCAGCAGACCCCCGGGCCGCTACCCCTATGGCTACGCCTTC.

This clonotype has at least ten counts. The V and J genes are TRBV14 and TRBJ1-1; the match to TRBD1 covers 8 bases. Germline loops: CDR1 SGHDN, CDR2 FVKESK. The J segment lost 5 bases and the V segment lost 3 bases, leaving 14 bases of the junction unmatched. The CDR3 is 17 amino acids. This CDR3 is CASSHGRGQGGRTEAFF. CDR3 coding DNA: TGTGCCAGCAGCCATGGAAGAGGACAGGGTGGGAGGACTGAAGCTTTCTTT.

This clonotype was seen repeatedly, ten times or more. This chain joins TRBV6-2 or TRBV6-3 and TRBJ2-5; possibly TRBD1 or TRBD2 for D (5 bases each). Trimming pared 6 bases from V and 2 bases from J, leaving 16 bases between. Germline CDR1 MNHEY, CDR2 SVGEGT. CDR3 length equals 15 residues. The chain's CDR3 is CASRPHRDQQETQYF. The DNA for the CDR3 is TGTGCCAGCAGACCCCACCGGGACCAACAAGAGACCCAGTACTTC.

In its sample, this clonotype was seen many times. The V gene is TRBV5-6, the J gene TRBJ2-4; tentatively, D is TRBD1 (5 bases). The germline V gene encodes CDR1 SGHDT and CDR2 YYEEEE. V lost 0 bases to trimming and J lost 5 bases, with 9 bases between them. This CDR3 has 14 amino acids. CDR3: CASSLVGAENIQYF. The CDR3 DNA follows: TGTGCCAGCAGCTTGGTAGGGGCCGAAAACATTCAGTACTTC.

This clonotype was counted ten times or more. CDR3 in amino acids: CASSSTRRGLQGLLAKNIQYF. CDR3 DNA: TGTGCCAGCAGTTCCACCAGACGCGGGTTACAGGGCCTCCTAGCCAAAAACATTCAGTACTTC. The chain links TRBV12-3 or TRBV12-4 to TRBJ2-4, with TRBD1 as a possible D gene (6 bases). The CDR3 consists of 21 residues. V lost 4 bases and J 0 bases, leaving 28 bases between the germline ends.

This rearrangement joins TRBV30 to TRBJ1-1; no definite D call. V dropped 3 bases and J dropped 1 base, with 6 bases sitting between them. The CDR3 is 12 amino acids. Germline V gene data show CDR1 as GTSNPN and CDR2 as SVGIG (reference sequence). Here the CDR3 reads CAWRSRNTEAFF. The CDR3 nucleotides are TGTGCCTGGAGATCAAGGAACACTGAAGCTTTCTTT.

This clonotype was seen more than once but under ten times. This rearrangement joins TRBV27 to TRBJ1-5; 7 bases map to TRBD1. Germline V CDR1 and CDR2: MNHEY, SMNVEV (reference sequence). The J segment lost 6 bases and the V segment lost 5 bases, leaving 7 bases of the junction unmatched. The length of the CDR3 is 14 residues. DNA of the CDR3: TGTGCCAGCAGTCCCCAGGGGGGTGTTCAGCCCCAGCATTTT. This sequence encodes CASSPQGGVQPQHF.

The chain is built from TRBV5-1 and TRBJ2-7; no clear D gene. This CDR3 is built from 12 residues. CDR1 SGHRS and CDR2 YFSETQ come from the germline V gene. V was pared by 7 bases and J by 2 bases, with 10 bases between. The CDR3 protein is CASRADPYEQYF. In DNA, the CDR3 is TGCGCCAGCCGGGCGGACCCCTACGAGCAGTACTTC.

This clonotype appeared many times. The chain combines TRBV2 with TRBJ1-6, with 8 bases identical to TRBD1. Trimming cost V 4 bases and J 7 bases; bases outside gene matches: 15. The CDR3 covers 18 residues. From germline, CDR1 is SNHLY and CDR2 FYNNEI. CDR3 DNA sequence: TGTGCCAGCAGTGGATGGCAGGGGGCCCGGGTTCGCAATTCACCCCTCCACTTT. As protein: CASSGWQGARVRNSPLHF.

This clonotype was picked up many times. The chain is built from TRBV9 and TRBJ1-2; D remains ambiguous. Trimming cost V 3 bases and J 9 bases, with 12 bases left between them. This CDR3 has 12 amino acids. Per germline, CDR1 SGDLS and CDR2 YYNGEE. The CDR3 nucleotides read TGTGCCAGCAGCGGGAACTATGAGAGCTACACCTTC. Translation gives CASSGNYESYTF.